The next 25 T cell receptor beta chains were all read from a single sample in a study of blood T cell repertoires in COVID-19 (TCRdb year 2020). Library generation was performed with the immunoSEQ multiplex PCR assay. This is the immuneACCESS table as TCRdb keeps it, with only in-frame sequences that have V and J called. A part of the clones is gone; compared with another copy, unresolved V genes explain less than half, and the rest is unexplained. The sample has approximately 97,000 clones on record, more than 75% of them singletons. The ten largest clones represent around 4.5% of the sample. Sequencing was performed on peripheral blood. The receptors originated from a human donor in a cohort sampled during active COVID-19.

V is TRBV15 and J is TRBJ2-2; TRBD1 matches 7 bases. Trimming at V came to 3 bases and at J to 0 bases, leaving 10 bases not matched to a gene. Germline lookup yields CDR1 LNHNV and CDR2 YYDKDF (reference sequence). The CDR3 is 18 amino acids. Written as DNA, the CDR3 is TGTGCCACCAGCAGCCTAAATTCCGGGACAGCGAACACCGGGGAGCTGTTTTTT. As protein: CATSSLNSGTANTGELFF.

This clone has only one observation. The V and J genes are TRBV7-3 and TRBJ2-7, with 7 bases identical to TRBD2. V shed 1 base, J shed 5 bases, and the junction held 8 bases outside the gene matches. The CDR3 is 15 amino acids. Germline V CDR1 and CDR2: SGHTA, FQGTGA. DNA for the CDR3: TGTGCCAGCAGCTTAAGCCCGGGGGGAATGAACGAGCAGTACTTC. Its translation is CASSLSPGGMNEQYF.

The chain joins TRBV28 to TRBJ2-5; 7 bases fit TRBD1. V was clipped by 5 bases and J by 2 bases; unmatched bases: 2. CDR3 length: 13 amino acids. Germline CDR1 MDHEN, CDR2 SYDVKM. In DNA form, the CDR3 reads TGTGCCAGCAGTCGGGACAGTCAAGAGACCCAGTACTTC. It translates to CASSRDSQETQYF.

CDR3 residues: CASKGQGAWGYTF. In DNA form, the CDR3 reads TGTGCCAGCAAGGGACAGGGGGCCTGGGGCTACACCTTC. The gene calls are TRBV2 and TRBJ1-2; 12 nucleotides match TRBD1. The CDR3 totals 13 residues. The trim removed 7 bases at V and 8 bases at J, leaving 5 bases unmatched. Germline V lookup: CDR1 SNHLY, CDR2 FYNNEI.

The genes are TRBV7-3 and TRBJ2-3; possibly TRBD1 for D (6 bases). The V end lost 2 bases, the J end lost 2 bases, and 11 bases lay between the germline ends. CDR1 is SGHTA, CDR2 FQGTGA, per germline. The CDR3 covers 15 residues. In DNA, the CDR3 is TGTGCCAGCAGCTTATGGGGGCGGAACACAGATACGCAGTATTTT. It is translated as CASSLWGRNTDTQYF.

The J gene is TRBJ2-1, the V gene TRBV4-3; 9 bases line up with TRBD2. The CDR3 spans 17 residues. Germline V gene lookup returns CDR1 LGHNA and CDR2 YSLEER. The trim removed 4 bases at V and 2 bases at J, leaving 9 bases unmatched. In DNA form, the CDR3 reads TGCGCCAGCAGCCCAGGGGTTGGCGGGGGGGCCTACAATGAGCAGTTCTTC. Translated: CASSPGVGGGAYNEQFF.

The rearrangement uses TRBV11-3 and TRBJ1-4; TRBD1 agrees at 8 bases. Germline V CDR1 and CDR2: SGHNT, YENEEA. This CDR3 comprises 15 residues. V was clipped by 5 bases and J by 4 bases; unmatched bases: 6. CDR3 sequence reads: CASSPRDRSNEKLFF. CDR3 nucleotide sequence: TGTGCCAGCAGCCCCCGGGACAGGAGTAATGAAAAACTGTTTTTT. The entire variable domain, with the rest obtained from reference TRBV11-3 and TRBJ1-4, is as follows: EAGVVQSPRYKIIEKKQPVAFWCNPISGHNTLYWYLQNLGQGPELLIRYENEEAVDDSQLPKDRFSAERLKGVDSTLKIQPAELGDSAVYLCASSPRDRSNEKLFFGSGTQLSVL.

The chain joins TRBV7-3 to TRBJ2-3; 10 bases are shared with TRBD2. There are 16 residues in the CDR3. With 5 bases clipped from V and 7 bases from J, the junction kept 12 bases outside the gene matches. Germline V gives CDR1 SGHTA, CDR2 FQGTGA. CDR3 nucleotides: TGTGCCAGCAGCCTCTCTAGCGGGGGAGGGCAACATACGCAGTATTTT. Translated, it gives CASSLSSGGGQHTQYF.

This chain connects TRBV6-1 to TRBJ2-4; 10 bases are a match to TRBD2. Per the germline V gene, CDR1 is MNHNS and CDR2 is SASEGT. This CDR3 is built from 18 residues. The J segment lost 2 bases and the V segment lost 4 bases, leaving 11 bases of the junction unmatched. CDR3: CASSVASGGARSKNIQYF. CDR3 coding DNA: TGTGCCAGCAGTGTAGCGAGCGGGGGGGCCCGGTCCAAAAACATTCAGTACTTC.

The V gene is TRBV5-1, the J gene TRBJ1-2, with a possible D match to TRBD1 (5 bases). The CDR3 is made up of 14 amino acids. CDR1 is SGHRS, CDR2 YFSETQ, per germline. With 3 bases removed from V and 3 bases from J, the gap between germline ends came to 12 bases. CDR3 in DNA: TGCGCCAGCAGCTCCTCCGGGGGGGACTATGGCTACACCTTC. It yields the protein CASSSSGGDYGYTF.

The V gene is TRBV7-9, the J gene TRBJ1-1; TRBD1 agrees at 9 bases. The length of the CDR3 is 15 residues. CDR1 and CDR2 from the germline V gene are SEHNR and FQNEAQ (reference sequence). V shed 4 bases, J shed 4 bases, and the junction held 7 bases outside the gene matches. The CDR3 DNA reads as TGTGCCAGCAGCTCCCGGGACAGGGTTTTCACTGAAGCTTTCTTT. This translates into CASSSRDRVFTEAFF.

The rearrangement uses TRBV7-2 and TRBJ2-3; 8 bases line up with TRBD2. The CDR3 covers 15 residues. Germline V gene data show CDR1 as SGHTA and CDR2 as FQGNSA. V shed 1 base and J 5 bases; nucleotides not matched to a gene: 5. The chain's CDR3 is CASSLVGGAEDTQYF. The CDR3 DNA is TGTGCCAGCAGCTTAGTCGGGGGGGCCGAAGATACGCAGTATTTT.

The rearrangement joins TRBV5-4 to TRBJ1-1, with D uncertain. Trimming removed 4 bases at V and 6 bases at J, with 10 bases between. The length of the CDR3 is 12 residues. Germline values: CDR1 SGHNT, CDR2 YYREEE (reference sequence). The CDR3 DNA follows: TGTGCCAGCAGCCTAGGATTCGCTGAAGCTTTCTTT. The encoded protein is CASSLGFAEAFF.

The V and J genes are TRBV5-1 and TRBJ2-7; 8 nucleotides match TRBD1. CDR3 size: 14 residues. J was trimmed by 0 bases and V by 6 bases; bases with no gene match: 5. CDR1 and CDR2 from the germline V gene are SGHRS and YFSETQ. CDR3 nucleotide sequence: TGCGCCAGCAAGGCGACAGGGGCCTCCTACGAGCAGTACTTC. Translated: CASKATGASYEQYF. Drawing the rest from reference TRBV5-1 and TRBJ2-7, the complete variable domain is KAGVTQTPRYLIKTRGQQVTLSCSPISGHRSVSWYQQTPGQGLQFLFEYFSETQRNKGNFPGRFSGRQFSNSRSEMNVSTLELGDSALYLCASKATGASYEQYFGPGTRLTVT.

V is TRBV15 and J is TRBJ1-5, with 7 bases identical to TRBD1. This CDR3 contains 14 residues. V shed 5 bases and J 7 bases; nucleotides not matched to a gene: 8. Germline V gene lookup returns CDR1 LNHNV and CDR2 YYDKDF (reference sequence). CDR3 bases: TGTGCCACCAGCGGACACCGGGACAGCCAGCCCCAGCATTTT. Protein sequence: CATSGHRDSQPQHF.

J is TRBJ1-1 and V is TRBV6-2 or TRBV6-3, with a tentative D call TRBD1 (5 bases). Germline V gives CDR1 MNHEY, CDR2 SVGEGT. The CDR3 totals 14 residues. V lost 4 bases, J lost 12 bases, and 21 bases lay in between. The CDR3 here is CASSLGPQGAGTFF. CDR3 nucleotides: TGTGCCAGCAGTTTGGGCCCCCAGGGCGCAGGAACTTTCTTT.

The genes are TRBV15 and TRBJ1-5, with D uncertain. The CDR3 runs to 12 residues. The germline gives CDR1 LNHNV, CDR2 YYDKDF (reference sequence). V dropped 3 bases and J dropped 4 bases, with 4 bases sitting between them. This chain's CDR3 is CATSRLNQPQHF. The CDR3 DNA reads TGTGCCACCAGCAGGCTAAATCAGCCCCAGCATTTT.

The CDR3 here is CASSVGVDEKLFF. For the CDR3, the DNA is TGTGCCAGCAGCGTAGGCGTCGATGAAAAACTGTTTTTT. V is TRBV9 and J is TRBJ1-4; the D is unclear. The V end lost 0 bases, the J end lost 6 bases, and 6 bases lay between the germline ends. The CDR3 loop spans 13 amino acids. Germline CDR1 and CDR2: SGDLS and YYNGEE.

To note about this clone: Other DNA sequences in this specimen translate into the identical CDR3. V gene TRBV7-2 combines with J gene TRBJ2-7; 8 nucleotides align to TRBD1. J was trimmed by 4 bases and V by 5 bases; bases with no gene match: 4. Per the germline V gene, CDR1 is SGHTA and CDR2 is FQGNSA. The CDR3 covers 13 residues. CDR3 loop: CASSLTGGYEQYF. In DNA, the CDR3 is TGTGCCAGCAGCCTTACAGGGGGGTACGAGCAGTACTTC. The whole variable domain, filled in from reference TRBV7-2 and TRBJ2-7, reads GAGVSQSPSNKVTEKGKDVELRCDPISGHTALYWYRQSLGQGLEFLIYFQGNSAPDKSGLPSDRFSAERTGGSVSTLTIQRTQQEDSAVYLCASSLTGGYEQYFGPGTRLTVT.

The CDR3 DNA reads as TGTGCCAGTAGTCTTTACATTGAAGAGACCCAGTACTTC. Protein: CASSLYIEETQYF. The chain recombines TRBV19 with TRBJ2-5; D uncertain. Germline V gene sequence: CDR1 LNHDA, CDR2 SQIVND (reference sequence). The CDR3 is 13 amino acids. V was trimmed by 5 bases and J by 3 bases, leaving 10 bases between them.

The gene calls are TRBV4-1 and TRBJ1-4; 9 nucleotides line up with TRBD1. This CDR3 is built from 19 residues. Germline V lookup: CDR1 MGHRA, CDR2 YSYEKL. The J segment lost 3 bases and the V segment lost 0 bases, leaving 11 bases of the junction unmatched. CDR3 DNA sequence: TGCGCCAGCAGCCAAGATGCGATATACAGGGGGCTAGCTAATGAAAAACTGTTTTTT. Protein product: CASSQDAIYRGLANEKLFF.

CDR3 region: CASSLSRTGGETQYF. Written as DNA, the CDR3 is TGTGCCAGCAGCCTATCTCGGACAGGGGGAGAGACCCAGTACTTC. The chain combines TRBV9 with TRBJ2-5; 10 bases map to TRBD1. Trimming removed 4 bases from V and 4 bases from J; junction bases left unmatched: 7. This CDR3 comprises 15 residues. The V gene's germline CDR1 is SGDLS and CDR2 YYNGEE.

This clone appeared a single time. The chain links TRBV4-3 to TRBJ2-1; D ambiguous. CDR1 and CDR2 (germline): LGHNA, YSLEER. Trimming took 2 bases from V and 4 from J, leaving 12 bases between them. CDR3 length: 15 amino acids. The DNA for the CDR3 is TGCGCCAGCAGCCAAAGGCCCATGAGGTACAATGAGCAGTTCTTC. This sequence encodes CASSQRPMRYNEQFF.

The chain is built from TRBV6-4 and TRBJ2-5; the match to TRBD1 covers 8 bases. J lost 4 bases, V lost 6 bases, and 7 bases had no gene match. Germline assignment: CDR1 MRHNA and CDR2 SNTAGT. There are 14 residues in the CDR3. The DNA for the CDR3 is TGTGCCAGCAGCCGGACAGGGTGGGGAGAGACCCAGTACTTC. Protein product: CASSRTGWGETQYF.

This chain connects TRBV5-5 to TRBJ2-7; 10 nucleotides match TRBD1. The junction had 8 bases not matched to a gene; V was cut back by 2 bases and J by 3 bases. This CDR3 comprises 16 residues. In germline, CDR1 is SGHKS, CDR2 YYEKEE (reference sequence). In DNA, the CDR3 is TGTGCCAGCAGCTTAAGAGGGGACAGGGGAAACTACGAGCAGTACTTC. Its protein product is CASSLRGDRGNYEQYF.